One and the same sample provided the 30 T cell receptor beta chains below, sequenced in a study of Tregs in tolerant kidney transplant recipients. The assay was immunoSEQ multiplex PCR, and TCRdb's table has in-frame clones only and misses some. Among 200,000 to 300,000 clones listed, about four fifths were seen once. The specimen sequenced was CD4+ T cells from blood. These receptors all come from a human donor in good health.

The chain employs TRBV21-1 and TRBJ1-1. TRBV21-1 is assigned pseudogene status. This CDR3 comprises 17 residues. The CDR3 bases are TGTGCCAGCAGCAAATTCTTTGCCGGGACGGCGAACACTGAAGCTTTCTTT. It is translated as CASSKFFAGTANTEAFF.

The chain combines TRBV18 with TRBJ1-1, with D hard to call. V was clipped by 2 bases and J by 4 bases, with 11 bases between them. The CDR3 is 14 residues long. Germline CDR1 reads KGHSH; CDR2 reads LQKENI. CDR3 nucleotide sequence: TGTGCCAGCTCACCATTCCAGGAGGGCACTGAAGCTTTCTTT. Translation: CASSPFQEGTEAFF.

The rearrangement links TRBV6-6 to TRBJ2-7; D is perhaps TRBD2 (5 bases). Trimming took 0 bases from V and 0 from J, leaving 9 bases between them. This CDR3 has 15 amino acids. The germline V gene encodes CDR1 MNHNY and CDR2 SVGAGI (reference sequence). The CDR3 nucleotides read TGTGCCAGCAGTTACTCCCGCGGGTTCTCCTACGAGCAGTACTTC. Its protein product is CASSYSRGFSYEQYF.

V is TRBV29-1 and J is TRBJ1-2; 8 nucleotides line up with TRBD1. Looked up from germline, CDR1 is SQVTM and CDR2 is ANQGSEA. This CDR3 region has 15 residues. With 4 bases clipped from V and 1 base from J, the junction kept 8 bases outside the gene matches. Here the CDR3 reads CSVGHPDRVNYGYTF. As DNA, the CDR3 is TGCAGCGTTGGCCACCCGGACAGGGTTAACTATGGCTACACCTTC.

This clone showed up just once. The CDR3 DNA follows: TGTGCCAGTAGTATGACAGGGAATGGGGCCAACGTCCTGACTTTC. Translating gives CASSMTGNGANVLTF. V gene TRBV19 combines with J gene TRBJ2-6, with TRBD1 matching over 7 bases. Germline trimming cut 3 bases from V and 3 bases from J; bases unmatched to any gene: 2. Germline values: CDR1 LNHDA, CDR2 SQIVND (reference sequence). The CDR3 contains 15 residues.

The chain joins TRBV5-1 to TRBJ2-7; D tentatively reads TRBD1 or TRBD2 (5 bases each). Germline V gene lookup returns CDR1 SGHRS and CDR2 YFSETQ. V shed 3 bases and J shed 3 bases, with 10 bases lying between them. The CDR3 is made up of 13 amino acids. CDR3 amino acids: CASSSRGDYEQYF. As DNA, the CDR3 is TGCGCCAGCAGCTCAAGAGGGGACTACGAGCAGTACTTC.

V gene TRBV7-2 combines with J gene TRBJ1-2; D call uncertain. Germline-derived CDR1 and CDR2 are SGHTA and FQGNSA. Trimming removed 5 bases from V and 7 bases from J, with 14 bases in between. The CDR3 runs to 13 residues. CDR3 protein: CASSQLLAPGYTF. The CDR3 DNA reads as TGTGCCAGCAGCCAGTTACTCGCCCCTGGCTACACCTTC.

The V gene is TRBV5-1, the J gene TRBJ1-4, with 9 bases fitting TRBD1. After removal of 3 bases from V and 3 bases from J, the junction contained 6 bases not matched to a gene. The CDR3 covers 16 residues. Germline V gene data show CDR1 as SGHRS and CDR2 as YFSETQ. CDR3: CASSWGQGIANEKLFF. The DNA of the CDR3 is TGCGCCAGCAGCTGGGGACAGGGAATAGCTAATGAAAAACTGTTTTTT.

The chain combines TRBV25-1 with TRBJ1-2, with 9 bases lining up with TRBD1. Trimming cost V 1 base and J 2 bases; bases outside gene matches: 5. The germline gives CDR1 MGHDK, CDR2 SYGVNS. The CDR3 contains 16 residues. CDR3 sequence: CASSEFGTGINYGYTF. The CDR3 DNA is TGTGCCAGCAGTGAATTCGGGACAGGGATAAACTATGGCTACACCTTC.

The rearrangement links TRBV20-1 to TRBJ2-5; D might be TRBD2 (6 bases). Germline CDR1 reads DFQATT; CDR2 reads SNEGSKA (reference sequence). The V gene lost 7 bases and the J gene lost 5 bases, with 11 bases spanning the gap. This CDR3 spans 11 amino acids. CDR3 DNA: TGCAGTGGAGCGGGTCGGGAGACCCAGTACTTC. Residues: CSGAGRETQYF.

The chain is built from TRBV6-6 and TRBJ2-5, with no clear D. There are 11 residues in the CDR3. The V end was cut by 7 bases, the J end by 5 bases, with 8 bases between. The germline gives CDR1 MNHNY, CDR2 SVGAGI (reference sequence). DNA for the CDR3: TGTGCCAGCAACTACGGCGAGACCCAGTACTTC. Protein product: CASNYGETQYF.

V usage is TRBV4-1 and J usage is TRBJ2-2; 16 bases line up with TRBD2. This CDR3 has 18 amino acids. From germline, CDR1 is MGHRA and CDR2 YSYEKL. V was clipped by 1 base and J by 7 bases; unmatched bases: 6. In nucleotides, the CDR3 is TGCGCCAGCAGCCAAGTCTACGGGACTAGCGGGAGGGGCGGGGAGCTGTTTTTT. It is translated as CASSQVYGTSGRGGELFF.

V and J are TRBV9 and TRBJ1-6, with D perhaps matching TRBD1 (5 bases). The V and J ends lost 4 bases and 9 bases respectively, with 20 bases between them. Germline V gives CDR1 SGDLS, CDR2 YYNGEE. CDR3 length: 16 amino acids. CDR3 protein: CASSRGGLLGGSPLHF. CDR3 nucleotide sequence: TGTGCCAGCAGCCGCGGCGGGTTACTGGGGGGTTCACCCCTCCACTTT.

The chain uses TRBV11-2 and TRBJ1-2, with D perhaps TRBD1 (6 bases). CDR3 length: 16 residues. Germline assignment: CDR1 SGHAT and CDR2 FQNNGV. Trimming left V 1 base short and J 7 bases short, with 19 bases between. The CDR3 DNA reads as TGTGCCAGCAGCTTAGTGATGGGACACCCAGTCGCTGGCTACACCTTC. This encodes CASSLVMGHPVAGYTF.

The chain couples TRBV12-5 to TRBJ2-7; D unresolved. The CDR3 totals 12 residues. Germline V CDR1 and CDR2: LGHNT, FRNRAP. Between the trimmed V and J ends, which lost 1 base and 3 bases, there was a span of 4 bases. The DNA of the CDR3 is TGTGCTAGTGGTTTGGATAGCTACGAGCAGTACTTC. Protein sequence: CASGLDSYEQYF.

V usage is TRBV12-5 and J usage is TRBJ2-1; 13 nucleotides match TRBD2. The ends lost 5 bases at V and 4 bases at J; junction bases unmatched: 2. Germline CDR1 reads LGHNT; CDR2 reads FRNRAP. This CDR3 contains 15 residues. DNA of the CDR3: TGTGCTAGTGGTCCGGGACTAGCGGGGTACAATGAGCAGTTCTTC. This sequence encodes CASGPGLAGYNEQFF.

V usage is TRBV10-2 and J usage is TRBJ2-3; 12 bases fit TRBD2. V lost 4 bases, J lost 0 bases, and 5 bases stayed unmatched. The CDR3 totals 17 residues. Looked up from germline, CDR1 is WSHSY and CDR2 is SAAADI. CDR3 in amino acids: CASSGTSGILSTDTQYF. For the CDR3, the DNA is TGCGCCAGCAGTGGGACTAGCGGGATCCTTAGCACAGATACGCAGTATTTT.

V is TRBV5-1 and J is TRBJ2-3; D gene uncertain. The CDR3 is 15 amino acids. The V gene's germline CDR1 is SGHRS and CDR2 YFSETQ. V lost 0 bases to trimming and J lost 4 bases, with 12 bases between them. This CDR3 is CASSLDNTGPDTQYF. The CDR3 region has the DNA TGCGCCAGCAGCTTGGATAACACCGGCCCAGATACGCAGTATTTT.

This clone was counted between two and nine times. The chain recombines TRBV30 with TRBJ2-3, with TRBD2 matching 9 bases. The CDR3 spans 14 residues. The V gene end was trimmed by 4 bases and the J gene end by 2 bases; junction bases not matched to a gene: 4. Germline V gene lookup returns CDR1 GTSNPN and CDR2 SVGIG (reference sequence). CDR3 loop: CAWKERGDTDTQYF. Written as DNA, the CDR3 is TGTGCCTGGAAGGAGCGGGGGGACACAGATACGCAGTATTTT. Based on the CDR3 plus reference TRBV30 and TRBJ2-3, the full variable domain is SQTIHQWPATLVQPVGSPLSLECTVEGTSNPNLYWYRQAAGRGLQLLFYSVGIGQISSEVPQNLSASRPQDRQFILSSKKLLLSDSGFYLCAWKERGDTDTQYFGPGTRLTVL.

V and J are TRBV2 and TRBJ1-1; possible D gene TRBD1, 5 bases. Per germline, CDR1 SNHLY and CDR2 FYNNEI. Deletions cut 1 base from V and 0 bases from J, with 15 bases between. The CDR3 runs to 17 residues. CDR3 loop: CASSEGGWGSLNTEAFF. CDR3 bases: TGTGCCAGCAGTGAAGGAGGGTGGGGCTCCCTGAACACTGAAGCTTTCTTT.

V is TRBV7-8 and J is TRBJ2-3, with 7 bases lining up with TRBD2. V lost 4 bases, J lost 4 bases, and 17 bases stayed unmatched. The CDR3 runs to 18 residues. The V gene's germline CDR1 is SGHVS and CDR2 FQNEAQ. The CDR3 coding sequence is TGTGCCAGCAGCTCCCGCGGATTCGTGGGAGGGAGCCCAGATACGCAGTATTTT. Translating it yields CASSSRGFVGGSPDTQYF.

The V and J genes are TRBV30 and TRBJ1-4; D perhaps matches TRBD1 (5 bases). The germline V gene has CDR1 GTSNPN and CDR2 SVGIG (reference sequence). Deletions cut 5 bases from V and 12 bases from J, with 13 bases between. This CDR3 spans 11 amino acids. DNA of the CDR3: TGTGCCTGGGGGGACTCAACGGAACTGTTTTTT. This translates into CAWGDSTELFF.

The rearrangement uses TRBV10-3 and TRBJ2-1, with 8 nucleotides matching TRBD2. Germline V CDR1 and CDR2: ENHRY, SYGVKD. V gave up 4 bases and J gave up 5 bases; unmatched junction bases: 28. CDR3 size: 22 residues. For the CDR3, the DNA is TGTGCCATCAGTGGTTTTAGATTAGCTTTCTCCGGAGCGGGAGAATTCCACAATGAGCAGTTCTTC. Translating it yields CAISGFRLAFSGAGEFHNEQFF.

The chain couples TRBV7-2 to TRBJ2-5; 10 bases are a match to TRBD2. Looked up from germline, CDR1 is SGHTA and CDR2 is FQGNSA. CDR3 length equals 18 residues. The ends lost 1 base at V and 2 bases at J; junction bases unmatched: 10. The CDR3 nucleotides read TGTGCCAGCAGCTTAGGTTGGCTAGCGGGAGTGGGGCAAGAGACCCAGTACTTC. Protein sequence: CASSLGWLAGVGQETQYF.

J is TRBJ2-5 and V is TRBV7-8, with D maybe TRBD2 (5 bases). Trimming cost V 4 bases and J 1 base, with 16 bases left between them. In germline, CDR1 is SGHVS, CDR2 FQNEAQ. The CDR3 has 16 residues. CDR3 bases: TGTGCCAGCAGCTCCCTTAACCTACTAGTCCAAGAGACCCAGTACTTC. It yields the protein CASSSLNLLVQETQYF.

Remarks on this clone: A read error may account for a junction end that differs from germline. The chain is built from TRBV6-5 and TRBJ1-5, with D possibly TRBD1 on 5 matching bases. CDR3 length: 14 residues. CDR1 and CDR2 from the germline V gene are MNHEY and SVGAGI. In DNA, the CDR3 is TGTACCAGCAGTACGGGACGGATCAATCAGCCCCAGCATTTT. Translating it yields CTSSTGRINQPQHF.

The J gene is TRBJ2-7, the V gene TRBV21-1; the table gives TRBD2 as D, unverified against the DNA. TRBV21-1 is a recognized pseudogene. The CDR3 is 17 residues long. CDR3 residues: CASSKERTSGSKYEQYF. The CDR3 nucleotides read TGTGCCAGCAGCAAAGAGAGGACTAGCGGGAGCAAGTACGAGCAGTACTTC.

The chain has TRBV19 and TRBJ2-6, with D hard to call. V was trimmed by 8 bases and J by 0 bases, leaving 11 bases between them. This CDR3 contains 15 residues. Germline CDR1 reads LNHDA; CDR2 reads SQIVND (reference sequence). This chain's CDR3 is CASWQENSGANVLTF. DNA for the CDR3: TGTGCCAGTTGGCAGGAAAACTCTGGGGCCAACGTCCTGACTTTC.

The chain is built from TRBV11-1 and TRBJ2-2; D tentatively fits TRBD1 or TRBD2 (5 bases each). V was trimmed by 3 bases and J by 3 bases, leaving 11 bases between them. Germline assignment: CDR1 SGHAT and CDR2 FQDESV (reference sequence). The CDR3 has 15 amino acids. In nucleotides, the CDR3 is TGTGCCAGCAGCTTTGAGGGGTTGGACACCGGGGAGCTGTTTTTT. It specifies CASSFEGLDTGELFF.

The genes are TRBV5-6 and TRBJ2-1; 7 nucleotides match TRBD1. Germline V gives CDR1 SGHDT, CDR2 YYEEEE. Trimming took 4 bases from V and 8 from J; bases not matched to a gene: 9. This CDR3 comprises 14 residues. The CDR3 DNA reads TGTGCCAGCAGCCGAATACGACAGGGCTATGAGCAGTTCTTC. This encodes CASSRIRQGYEQFF.